This T cell receptor (beta chain) was recorded in a study of cytotoxic CD8 clonotypes in ibrutinib-treated CLL (dated by TCRdb to the early 2020s). In the study overall: The cohort included some 14 treatment-naive and roughly ten relapsed/refractory patients; 17 were IGHV unmutated. Cryopreserved peripheral blood mononuclear cells were collected before treatment, at response, and at either disease progression or sustained remission. On average, each sample yielded approximately 250,000 productive templates and roughly 95,000 productive rearrangements. Samples at response were collected after a median of about twelve months of treatment, with a range of roughly 6 to 40 months. Partial responses were observed in about 25 patients and complete responses in 2; after a median follow-up of 68 months, remission was maintained in 14 patients and progression was observed in roughly twelve. Longitudinal samples were obtainable from about 30% of the roughly 86 participants in the trial. All remission and progressive disease samples were collected while patients were still receiving ibrutinib. Study-level results and caveats: At baseline, clonality was higher than in age-matched healthy donors and showed a strong correlation with circulating CD8+ T-cell counts. Sampling times were not matched between sustained-remission and progressing patients, and lymph node repertoires were not studied. At ibrutinib response clonality went up, during sustained remission it held steady, and at progression it dropped back toward baseline. Public clonotypes were found to be uncommon and were observed to contract or remain stable during treatment; the increase in clonality was shown to reflect expansion of private clonotypes at ibrutinib response.

For TCR beta library preparation, approximately 2.2 micrograms of genomic DNA were isolated from cryopreserved PBMCs. Longitudinal blood samples from CLL patients on ibrutinib monotherapy underwent high-throughput TCR beta sequencing. The patients took part in an open-label, single-center phase 2 trial of ibrutinib monotherapy. CDR1 and CDR2 are read off the germline V gene as SGHTS and YDEGEE. At the junction V is shortened by 2 bases and J by 7 bases; bases outside the gene matches: 1. The CDR3 starts with the cysteine, ends with the phenylalanine, and has 14 residues. The sequence is cut down to CDR3 DNA, 42 bases in frame from base 1. This clone was detected a few times. The antigen this receptor binds is unknown. The input lacks base qualities; no much larger clone sits a single base away. On a MiSeq, deep resolution sequencing aimed for a depth between 1 in 1 million and 1 in 200,000 T cells, with each clonotype covered 10x on average. The immunoSEQ hsTCRB Kit was used to generate the TCR beta libraries. The original pipeline was this. The data were analyzed with ImmunoSEQ Analyzer and ImmunoSEQ Data Assistant, and V, D and J gene assignments followed IMGT definitions. Clonality was computed as one minus normalized Shannon entropy of productive rearrangement frequencies, ranging from 0 to 1. Only overrepresented clonotypes making up at least 0.05% of each patient's repertoire were included in the public clonotype analysis. About a dozen age-matched healthy donor repertoires from immuneACCESS served as clonality controls. This is the immuneACCESS table as TCRdb keeps it, with only in-frame sequences that have V and J called. A part of the clones is gone; compared with another copy, unresolved V genes explain less than half, and the rest is unexplained. V and J calls and clone size follow that table, whereas D and trimming were derived from the DNA. This sample holds approximately 340,000 clones; around 66% were observed only once. The ten largest clones take up about 6.7% of the sample.

The V and J genes are TRBV5-8 and TRBJ1-6; 9 bases in between match TRBD1. This sample comprised PBMCs, obtained after 36 months of ibrutinib treatment. The sequence was collected from a human donor with chronic lymphocytic leukemia. The CDR3 is CASSLQGANSPLHF. The nucleotide sequence reads as follows: TGTGCCAGCAGCTTACAGGGGGCGAATTCACCCCTCCACTTT.